This T cell receptor beta chain is from a study of blood T cell repertoires in COVID-19. Study-level background: Acute-phase and convalescent COVID-19 samples originated in the United States, Italy and Spain.

CDR1 and CDR2 (germline): SGHAT, FQNNGV. With 3 bases clipped from V and 3 bases from J, the junction kept 2 bases outside the gene matches. There are 14 residues in the CDR3. As processed by the authors: It was from reference gene primer amplification that nucleated cell counts were estimated. Sequenced by immunoSEQ multiplex PCR; TCRdb stores in-frame clones only, minus some. D and trimming come from the DNA, and the V and J calls and clone size come from that table. The sample holds some 280,000 clones; roughly 80% are singletons and the top ten take around 4%. The origin of this receptor is a woman in her forties or fifties with active or convalescent COVID-19. V is TRBV11-2 and J is TRBJ2-5; 9 bases line up with TRBD1. The sequencing input was peripheral blood. CDR3 coding DNA: TGTGCCAGCAGCTTCACAGGGGGCGAAGAGACCCAGTACTTC. This encodes CASSFTGGEETQYF.